These 27 T cell receptor beta chains share one sample of origin, sequenced in a study of shared clonotypes between healthy human individuals. Terminally differentiated effector memory CD45RA+ cells were left out of the naive CD8 fraction, which was CD45RO-negative and positively selected for CCR7. This table comes from immunoSEQ multiplex PCR, and its TCRdb copy is limited to in-frame clones, with some not included. The table records some 800,000 clones, nearly 95% of them present only once. Material for sequencing was naive CD8+ T cells sorted from blood. Receptors were obtained from a man aged 25-45 years in good health.

The J gene is TRBJ2-7, the V gene TRBV25-1; 7 positions match TRBD1. Germline CDR1 and CDR2: MGHDK and SYGVNS. J lost 4 bases, V lost 6 bases, and 9 bases had no gene match. The CDR3 runs 14 residues. CDR3 residues: CASRDTGVWYEQYF. Written as DNA, the CDR3 is TGTGCCAGCAGGGACACAGGGGTATGGTACGAGCAGTACTTC.

V is TRBV27 and J is TRBJ2-7; D remains unclear. Germline CDR1 is MNHEY and CDR2 is SMNVEV (reference sequence). Deletions cut 3 bases from V and 1 base from J, with 10 bases between. This CDR3 is 14 amino acids long. The CDR3 here is CASSLWVKSYEQYF. DNA of the CDR3: TGTGCCAGCAGTTTGTGGGTGAAGTCCTACGAGCAGTACTTC.

In DNA form, the CDR3 reads TGTGCCACCTCTCCTACTCCTCCCTACGAGCAGTACTTC. Encoded protein: CATSPTPPYEQYF. The chain carries TRBV27 and TRBJ2-7; D remains ambiguous. Trimming cost V 10 bases and J 2 bases, with 15 bases left between them. This CDR3 has 13 residues. Germline lookup yields CDR1 MNHEY and CDR2 SMNVEV (reference sequence).

The CDR3 DNA reads as TGCAGCGTTGGGGGGGCCTTCCTCTCCGAGCAGTACTTC. The encoded protein is CSVGGAFLSEQYF. This chain uses TRBV29-1 with TRBJ2-5; the D gene could be TRBD1 or TRBD2 (6 bases each). The J call is doubtful: the DNA matches TRBJ2-7 better. The CDR3 is 13 amino acids. Germline V CDR1 and CDR2: SQVTM, ANQGSEA.

This rearrangement joins TRBV7-9 to TRBJ2-1, with TRBD1 identical over 8 bases. The CDR3 totals 16 residues. From germline, CDR1 is SEHNR and CDR2 FQNEAQ (reference sequence). The J segment lost 5 bases and the V segment lost 6 bases, leaving 12 bases of the junction unmatched. The CDR3 spells CASRPPGGNGNNEQFF. In DNA, the CDR3 is TGTGCCAGCAGACCACCAGGGGGCAATGGTAACAATGAGCAGTTCTTC. Filled out from reference TRBV7-9 and TRBJ2-1, the complete variable domain reads DTGVSQNPRHKITKRGQNVTFRCDPISEHNRLYWYRQTLGQGPEFLTYFQNEAQLEKSRLLSDRFSAERPKGSFSTLEIQRTEQGDSAMYLCASRPPGGNGNNEQFFGPGTRLTVL.

The V and J genes are TRBV7-6 and TRBJ2-1, with 12 nucleotides matching TRBD2. The CDR3 runs to 18 residues. Germline assignment: CDR1 SGHVS and CDR2 FNYEAQ. With V trimmed by 5 bases and J by 1 base, 9 bases remained unmatched. Here the CDR3 reads CASSEWTSGKSSYNEQFF. Written as DNA, the CDR3 is TGTGCCAGCAGCGAATGGACTAGCGGGAAATCTTCCTACAATGAGCAGTTCTTC.

The chain has TRBV6-1 and TRBJ2-1; D call uncertain. V was shortened by 2 bases and J by 7 bases, with 6 bases between the two germline ends. Germline lookup yields CDR1 MNHNS and CDR2 SASEGT. This CDR3 has 12 amino acids. CDR3 protein: CASSEWDNEQFF. The DNA for the CDR3 is TGTGCCAGCAGTGAATGGGATAATGAGCAGTTCTTC.

This sequence joins TRBV7-6 and TRBJ2-2; D is possibly TRBD1 or TRBD2 (5 bases each). The germline CDR1 and CDR2 sequences are SGHVS and FNYEAQ. CDR3 length: 17 amino acids. Trimming cost V 5 bases and J 5 bases, with 21 bases left between them. CDR3 protein: CASSPVTYGGWTGELFF. The CDR3 DNA reads TGTGCCAGCAGCCCCGTGACTTATGGGGGTTGGACCGGGGAGCTGTTTTTT.

The rearrangement uses TRBV27 and TRBJ2-7; tentatively, D is TRBD1 (6 bases). The V end was cut by 6 bases, the J end by 4 bases, with 16 bases between. The CDR3 consists of 14 residues. The germline gives CDR1 MNHEY, CDR2 SMNVEV (reference sequence). Written as DNA, the CDR3 is TGTGCCAGCAGCGTTACCGGGACAACTTACGAGCAGTACTTC. Translation: CASSVTGTTYEQYF.

CDR3 bases: TGTGCCAGCAGCCCAATAGCGGGAGTGGGGACCGGGGAGCTGTTTTTT. Residues: CASSPIAGVGTGELFF. The chain is built from TRBV7-6 and TRBJ2-2; 9 nucleotides agree with TRBD2. Trimming cost V 5 bases and J 5 bases; bases outside gene matches: 9. Germline V gives CDR1 SGHVS, CDR2 FNYEAQ. The CDR3 sequence is 16 residues long.

This sequence joins TRBV7-2 and TRBJ2-3; TRBD1 matches 8 bases. V lost 2 bases to trimming and J lost 4 bases; unmatched junction nucleotides: 2. CDR3 size: 14 residues. Germline V CDR1 and CDR2: SGHTA, FQGNSA. CDR3 loop: CASSLPQGADTQYF. For the CDR3, the DNA is TGTGCCAGCAGCTTACCACAGGGGGCAGATACGCAGTATTTT.

This chain connects TRBV28 to TRBJ2-2, with 7 bases identical to TRBD1. The germline V gene encodes CDR1 MDHEN and CDR2 SYDVKM. CDR3 size: 17 residues. V lost 1 base to trimming and J lost 3 bases; unmatched junction nucleotides: 8. The DNA for the CDR3 is TGTGCCAGCAGTTTATCGGGGACAGACGTTGACACCGGGGAGCTGTTTTTT. This sequence encodes CASSLSGTDVDTGELFF.

The chain links TRBV7-6 to TRBJ1-5; D unclear. With 3 bases removed from V and 6 bases from J, the gap between germline ends came to 9 bases. Germline-derived CDR1 and CDR2 are SGHVS and FNYEAQ. The CDR3 has 13 amino acids. The CDR3 DNA follows: TGTGCCAGCAGCTTCGGGGAGGCTCAGCCCCAGCATTTT. Translated, it gives CASSFGEAQPQHF.

The V and J genes are TRBV7-9 and TRBJ2-7; the D gene could be TRBD1 or TRBD2 (7 bases each). CDR1 SEHNR and CDR2 FQNEAQ come from the germline V gene (reference sequence). V was pared by 5 bases and J by 5 bases, with 16 bases between. This CDR3 is built from 14 residues. The chain's CDR3 is CASSPREGAHEQYF. The CDR3 DNA sequence: TGTGCCAGCAGCCCCAGGGAGGGGGCGCACGAGCAGTACTTC. The full variable domain, with the rest looked up from reference TRBV7-9 and TRBJ2-7, is DTGVSQNPRHKITKRGQNVTFRCDPISEHNRLYWYRQTLGQGPEFLTYFQNEAQLEKSRLLSDRFSAERPKGSFSTLEIQRTEQGDSAMYLCASSPREGAHEQYFGPGTRLTVT.

V is TRBV5-1 and J is TRBJ2-1; the D is unclear. Trimming took 2 bases from V and 2 from J, leaving 11 bases between them. This CDR3 contains 15 residues. The germline V gene has CDR1 SGHRS and CDR2 YFSETQ. In DNA form, the CDR3 reads TGCGCCAGCAGCTTCTACATAGGAGCCTACAATGAGCAGTTCTTC. Residues: CASSFYIGAYNEQFF.

The chain links TRBV11-2 to TRBJ2-7; D gene ambiguous. Germline assignment: CDR1 SGHAT and CDR2 FQNNGV. CDR3 length: 12 residues. V was cut by 5 bases and J by 6 bases, with 11 bases left in between. CDR3 nucleotide sequence: TGTGCCAGCAGCCCCGGTGTGCTCGAGCAGTACTTC. Translating it yields CASSPGVLEQYF.

This chain joins TRBV27 and TRBJ1-1; D remains ambiguous. The CDR3 runs 14 residues. V was trimmed by 2 bases and J by 0 bases, leaving 7 bases between them. Per the germline V gene, CDR1 is MNHEY and CDR2 is SMNVEV (reference sequence). CDR3 region: CASSLNSMNTEAFF. The DNA of the CDR3 is TGTGCCAGCAGTTTAAACAGCATGAACACTGAAGCTTTCTTT.

This clone was picked up one time. This rearrangement joins TRBV7-9 to TRBJ2-1; 7 bases are a match to TRBD2. Germline V gene sequence: CDR1 SEHNR, CDR2 FQNEAQ (reference sequence). V lost 5 bases and J lost 9; bases outside the gene matches: 10. This CDR3 region has 14 residues. CDR3 sequence reads: CASSPSGRGSEQFF. The CDR3 DNA reads TGTGCCAGCAGCCCCAGTGGACGCGGGAGTGAGCAGTTCTTC.

The count of this clone is one. The chain carries TRBV10-2 and TRBJ1-4; D gene ambiguous. This CDR3 region has 12 residues. Germline values: CDR1 WSHSY, CDR2 SAAADI. V shed 2 bases and J shed 8 bases, with 6 bases lying between them. CDR3 region: CASSEAGEKLFF. The CDR3 coding sequence is TGCGCCAGCAGTGAGGCTGGAGAAAAACTGTTTTTT.

The chain links TRBV10-3 to TRBJ2-7; D could derive from TRBD1 or TRBD2 (5 bases each). CDR1 and CDR2 (germline): ENHRY, SYGVKD. This CDR3 contains 16 residues. The germline V and J ends were trimmed by 0 bases and 0 bases, with 12 bases remaining between them. CDR3: CAISESGGGTSYEQYF. The CDR3 DNA follows: TGTGCCATCAGTGAGTCGGGCGGTGGGACCTCCTACGAGCAGTACTTC.

The chain employs TRBV6-6 and TRBJ2-7; D possibly corresponds to TRBD1 (6 bases). The CDR3 is 14 residues long. Trimming stripped 0 bases from V and 5 bases from J, with 11 bases between. Germline V gene lookup returns CDR1 MNHNY and CDR2 SVGAGI (reference sequence). CDR3 in amino acids: CASSYSGGVNEQYF. As DNA, the CDR3 is TGTGCCAGCAGTTACTCAGGGGGAGTAAACGAGCAGTACTTC.

This sequence joins TRBV28 and TRBJ2-5; TRBD2 matches 9 bases. The CDR3 has 16 amino acids. Trimming cost V 2 bases and J 4 bases; bases outside gene matches: 8. Germline-derived CDR1 and CDR2 are MDHEN and SYDVKM. The CDR3 protein is CASSLQNSGRGETQYF. The CDR3 coding sequence is TGTGCCAGCAGTTTACAAAATAGCGGGAGAGGAGAGACCCAGTACTTC.

This clone is a singleton in its sample. V gene TRBV6-5 combines with J gene TRBJ2-5, with 7 bases identical to TRBD1. J was trimmed by 9 bases and V by 0 bases; bases with no gene match: 4. Germline V gene lookup returns CDR1 MNHEY and CDR2 SVGAGI. This CDR3 is built from 13 residues. Written as DNA, the CDR3 is TGTGCCAGCAGTTACTCGGGACAGTGGGCCCAGTACTTC. This translates into CASSYSGQWAQYF.

The chain has TRBV7-9 and TRBJ2-6; 10 bases match TRBD1. The CDR3 is made up of 15 amino acids. In germline, CDR1 is SEHNR, CDR2 FQNEAQ (reference sequence). Germline trimming cut 6 bases from V and 4 bases from J; bases unmatched to any gene: 3. CDR3 amino acids: CASRGTGAGANVLTF. The CDR3 region has the DNA TGTGCCAGCAGGGGGACAGGGGCCGGGGCCAACGTCCTGACTTTC.

A note on this clone: Other nucleotide sequences in the sample specify the same CDR3. The chain has TRBV27 and TRBJ2-3; D gene ambiguous. Trimming left V 3 bases short and J 0 bases short, with 7 bases between. The germline gives CDR1 MNHEY, CDR2 SMNVEV (reference sequence). The CDR3 runs to 14 residues. Here the CDR3 DNA reads TGTGCCAGCAGTTTGATAGGGAGCACAGATACGCAGTATTTT. It yields the protein CASSLIGSTDTQYF.

The chain recombines TRBV29-1 with TRBJ1-2; D is ambiguous. Germline CDR1 SQVTM, CDR2 ANQGSEA. Trimming shortened V by 4 bases and J by 7 bases, and 10 bases separated the two germline ends. The CDR3 length is 11 residues. CDR3 nucleotides: TGCAGCGTTGTTCTATGGTCTGGCTACACCTTC. This translates into CSVVLWSGYTF.

The rearrangement uses TRBV19 and TRBJ1-2; D not resolved. The V gene's germline CDR1 is LNHDA and CDR2 SQIVND (reference sequence). V was pared by 9 bases and J by 8 bases, with 19 bases between. The CDR3 has 13 amino acids. The CDR3 sequence is CASLKGSSRGYTF. CDR3 nucleotide sequence: TGTGCCAGCTTAAAAGGGAGTAGTCGGGGCTACACCTTC.